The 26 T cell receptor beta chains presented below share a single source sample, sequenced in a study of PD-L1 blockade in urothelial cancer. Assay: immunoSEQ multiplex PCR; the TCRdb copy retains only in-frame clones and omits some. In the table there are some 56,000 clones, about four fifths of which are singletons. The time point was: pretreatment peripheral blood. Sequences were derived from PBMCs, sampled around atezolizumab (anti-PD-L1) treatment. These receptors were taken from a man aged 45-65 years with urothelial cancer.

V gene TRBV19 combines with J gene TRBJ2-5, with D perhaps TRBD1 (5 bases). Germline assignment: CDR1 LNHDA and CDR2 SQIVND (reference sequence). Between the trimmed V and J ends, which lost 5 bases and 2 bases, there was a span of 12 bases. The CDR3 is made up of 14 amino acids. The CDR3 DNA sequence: TGTGCCAGTAGTGACCCAGGGAAACAAGAGACCCAGTACTTC. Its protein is CASSDPGKQETQYF.

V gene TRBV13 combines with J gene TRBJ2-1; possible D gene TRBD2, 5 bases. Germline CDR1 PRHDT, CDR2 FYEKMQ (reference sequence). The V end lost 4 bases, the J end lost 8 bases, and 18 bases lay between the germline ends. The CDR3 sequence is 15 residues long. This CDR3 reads CASSSEGLFVDEQFF. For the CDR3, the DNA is TGTGCCAGCAGCTCAGAGGGTCTTTTTGTTGATGAGCAGTTCTTC.

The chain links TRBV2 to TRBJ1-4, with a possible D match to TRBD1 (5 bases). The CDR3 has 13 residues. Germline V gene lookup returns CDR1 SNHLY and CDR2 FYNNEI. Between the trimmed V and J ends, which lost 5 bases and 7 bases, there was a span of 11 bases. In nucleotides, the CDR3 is TGTGCCAGCAGTTTAAATCAGGGTGAAAAACTGTTTTTT. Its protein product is CASSLNQGEKLFF.

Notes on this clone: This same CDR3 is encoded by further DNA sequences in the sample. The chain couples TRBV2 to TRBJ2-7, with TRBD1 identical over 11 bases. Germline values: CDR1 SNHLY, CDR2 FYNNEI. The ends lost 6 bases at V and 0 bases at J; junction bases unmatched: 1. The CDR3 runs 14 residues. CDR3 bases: TGTGCCAGCAGGGGGACAGGGGGCTCCTACGAGCAGTACTTC. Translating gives CASRGTGGSYEQYF.

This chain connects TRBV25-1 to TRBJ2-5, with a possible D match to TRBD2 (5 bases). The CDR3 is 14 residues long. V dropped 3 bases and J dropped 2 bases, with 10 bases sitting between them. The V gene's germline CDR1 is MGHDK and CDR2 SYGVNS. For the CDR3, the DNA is TGTGCCAGCAGTGAGTCTAGCCCACAAGAGACCCAGTACTTC. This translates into CASSESSPQETQYF.

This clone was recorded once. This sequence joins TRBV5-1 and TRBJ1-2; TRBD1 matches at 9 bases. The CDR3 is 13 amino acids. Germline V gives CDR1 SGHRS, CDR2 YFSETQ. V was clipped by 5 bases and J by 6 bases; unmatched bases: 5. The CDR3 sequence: CASRSDRGDGYTF. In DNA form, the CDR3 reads TGCGCCAGCAGATCGGACAGGGGTGATGGCTACACCTTC.

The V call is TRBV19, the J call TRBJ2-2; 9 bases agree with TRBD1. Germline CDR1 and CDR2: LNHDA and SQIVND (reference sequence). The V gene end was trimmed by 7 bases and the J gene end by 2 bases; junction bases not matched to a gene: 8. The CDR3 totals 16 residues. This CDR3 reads CASTPRDRVNTGELFF. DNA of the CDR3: TGTGCCAGTACTCCACGGGACAGGGTAAACACCGGGGAGCTGTTTTTT.

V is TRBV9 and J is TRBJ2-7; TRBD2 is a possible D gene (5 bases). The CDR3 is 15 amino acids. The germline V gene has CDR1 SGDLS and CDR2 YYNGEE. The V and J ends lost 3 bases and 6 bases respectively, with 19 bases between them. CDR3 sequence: CASSEALVSLGEQYF. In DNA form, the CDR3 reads TGTGCCAGCAGCGAGGCACTAGTATCGCTGGGCGAGCAGTACTTC. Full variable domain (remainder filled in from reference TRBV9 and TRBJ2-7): DSGVTQTPKHLITATGQRVTLRCSPRSGDLSVYWYQQSLDQGLQFLIQYYNGEERAKGNILERFSAQQFPDLHSELNLSSLELGDSALYFCASSEALVSLGEQYFGPGTRLTVT.

The CDR3 DNA reads as TGTGCCAGCAGTTTATTAGCGGGCGGCTATGGCTACACCTTC. This encodes CASSLLAGGYGYTF. The J gene is TRBJ1-2, the V gene TRBV28; D gene unclear. V lost 1 base and J 4 bases, leaving 10 bases between the germline ends. The CDR3 contains 14 residues. The V gene's germline CDR1 is MDHEN and CDR2 SYDVKM.

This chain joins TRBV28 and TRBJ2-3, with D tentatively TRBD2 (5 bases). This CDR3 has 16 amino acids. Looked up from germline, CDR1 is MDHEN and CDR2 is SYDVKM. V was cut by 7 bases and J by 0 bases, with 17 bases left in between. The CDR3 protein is CASTVTGRTSTDTQYF. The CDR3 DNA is TGTGCCAGCACCGTAACGGGCAGGACTAGCACAGATACGCAGTATTTT.

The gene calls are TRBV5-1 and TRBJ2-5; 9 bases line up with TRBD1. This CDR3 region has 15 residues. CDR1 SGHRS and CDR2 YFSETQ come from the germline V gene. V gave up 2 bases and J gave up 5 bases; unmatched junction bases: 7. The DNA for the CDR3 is TGCGCCAGCAGCTTCTTACAGGGGGCCAGGGAGACCCAGTACTTC. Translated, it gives CASSFLQGARETQYF.

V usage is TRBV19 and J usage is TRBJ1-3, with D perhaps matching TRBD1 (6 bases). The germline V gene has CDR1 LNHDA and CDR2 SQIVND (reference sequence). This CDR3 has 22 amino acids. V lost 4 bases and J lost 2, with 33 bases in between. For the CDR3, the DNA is TGTGCCAGTAGTAAGCTCGGGACAAGCGTAGCTTGGGGACCGAGAACTGGAAACACCATATATTTT. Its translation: CASSKLGTSVAWGPRTGNTIYF.

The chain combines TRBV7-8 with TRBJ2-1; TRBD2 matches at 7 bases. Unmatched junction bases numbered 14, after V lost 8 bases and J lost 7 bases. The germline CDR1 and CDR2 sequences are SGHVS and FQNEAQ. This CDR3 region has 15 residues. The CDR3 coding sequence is TGTGCCAGCTCCTTCCCGGGACTAATAATTAATGAGCAGTTCTTC. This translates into CASSFPGLIINEQFF.

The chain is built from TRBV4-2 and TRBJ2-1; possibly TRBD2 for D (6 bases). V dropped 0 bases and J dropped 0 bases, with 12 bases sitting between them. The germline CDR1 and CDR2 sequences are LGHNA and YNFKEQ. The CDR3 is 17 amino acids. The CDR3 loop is CASSQEGGARSYNEQFF. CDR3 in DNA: TGTGCCAGCAGCCAAGAGGGCGGGGCTCGCTCCTACAATGAGCAGTTCTTC.

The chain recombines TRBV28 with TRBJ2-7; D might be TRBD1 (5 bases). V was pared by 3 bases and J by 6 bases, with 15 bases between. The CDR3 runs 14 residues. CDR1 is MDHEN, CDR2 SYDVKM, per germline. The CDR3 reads CASSLLQGSFEQYF. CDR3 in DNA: TGTGCCAGCAGTTTGCTGCAGGGTTCGTTCGAGCAGTACTTC. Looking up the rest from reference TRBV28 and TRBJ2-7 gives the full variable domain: DVKVTQSSRYLVKRTGEKVFLECVQDMDHENMFWYRQDPGLGLRLIYFSYDVKMKEKGDIPEGYSVSREKKERFSLILESASTNQTSMYLCASSLLQGSFEQYFGPGTRLTVT.

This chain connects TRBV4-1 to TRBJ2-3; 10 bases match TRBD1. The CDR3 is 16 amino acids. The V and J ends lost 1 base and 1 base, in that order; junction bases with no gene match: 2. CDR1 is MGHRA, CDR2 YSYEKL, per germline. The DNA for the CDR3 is TGCGCCAGCAGCCAAGGACAGGGGGCCGGCACAGATACGCAGTATTTT. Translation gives CASSQGQGAGTDTQYF.

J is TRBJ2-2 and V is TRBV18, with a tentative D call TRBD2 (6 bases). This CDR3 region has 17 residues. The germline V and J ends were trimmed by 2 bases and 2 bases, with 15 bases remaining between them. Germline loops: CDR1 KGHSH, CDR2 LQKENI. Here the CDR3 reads CASSPKGGAANTGELFF. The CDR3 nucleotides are TGTGCCAGCTCACCAAAAGGCGGGGCTGCTAACACCGGGGAGCTGTTTTTT.

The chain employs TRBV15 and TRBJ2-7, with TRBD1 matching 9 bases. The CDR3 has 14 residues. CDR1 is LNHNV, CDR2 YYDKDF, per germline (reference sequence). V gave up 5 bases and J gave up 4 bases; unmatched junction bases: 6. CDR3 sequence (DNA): TGTGCCACCAGCGGATGGGACAGGGCTTACGAGCAGTACTTC. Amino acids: CATSGWDRAYEQYF.

The CDR3 here is CASTQRGQITGELFF. The DNA for the CDR3 is TGTGCCAGCACCCAAAGGGGACAGATCACCGGGGAGCTGTTTTTT. The chain joins TRBV2 to TRBJ2-2, with 7 nucleotides matching TRBD1. The V and J ends lost 7 bases and 4 bases, in that order; junction bases with no gene match: 9. The germline gives CDR1 SNHLY, CDR2 FYNNEI. The CDR3 consists of 15 residues.

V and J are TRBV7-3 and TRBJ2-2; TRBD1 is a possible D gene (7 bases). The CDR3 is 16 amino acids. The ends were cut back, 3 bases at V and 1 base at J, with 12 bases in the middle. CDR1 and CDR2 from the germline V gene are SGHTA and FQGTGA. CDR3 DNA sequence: TGTGCCAGCAGCTTGGAGGGGGCGCGGAACACCGGGGAGCTGTTTTTT. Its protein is CASSLEGARNTGELFF. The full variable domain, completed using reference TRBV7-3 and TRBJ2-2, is GAGVSQTPSNKVTEKGKYVELRCDPISGHTALYWYRQSLGQGPEFLIYFQGTGAADDSGLPNDRFFAVRPEGSVSTLKIQRTERGDSAVYLCASSLEGARNTGELFFGEGSRLTVL.

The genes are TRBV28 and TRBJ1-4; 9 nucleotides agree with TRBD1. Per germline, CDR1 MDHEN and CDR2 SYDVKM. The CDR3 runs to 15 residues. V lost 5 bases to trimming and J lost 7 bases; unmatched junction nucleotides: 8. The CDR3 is CASSPPGTGREKLFF. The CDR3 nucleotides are TGTGCCAGCAGTCCTCCCGGGACAGGGCGTGAAAAACTGTTTTTT. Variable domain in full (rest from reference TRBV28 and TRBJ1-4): DVKVTQSSRYLVKRTGEKVFLECVQDMDHENMFWYRQDPGLGLRLIYFSYDVKMKEKGDIPEGYSVSREKKERFSLILESASTNQTSMYLCASSPPGTGREKLFFGSGTQLSVL.

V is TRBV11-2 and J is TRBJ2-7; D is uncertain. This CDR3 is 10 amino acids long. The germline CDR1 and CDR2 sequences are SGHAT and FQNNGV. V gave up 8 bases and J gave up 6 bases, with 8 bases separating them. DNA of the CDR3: TGTGCCAGCGGTTTTAGCGAGCAGTACTTC. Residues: CASGFSEQYF.

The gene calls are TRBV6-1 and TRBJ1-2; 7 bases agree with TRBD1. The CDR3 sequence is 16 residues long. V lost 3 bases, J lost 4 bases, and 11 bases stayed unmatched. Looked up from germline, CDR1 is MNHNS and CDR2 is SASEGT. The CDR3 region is CASSDPPGQNSYGYTF. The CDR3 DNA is TGTGCCAGCAGTGACCCTCCGGGACAGAACTCCTATGGCTACACCTTC.

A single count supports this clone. CDR3 region: CASSVAGGSGGELFF. The CDR3 DNA reads as TGTGCCAGCAGCGTAGCCGGGGGTTCTGGCGGGGAGCTGTTTTTT. This sequence joins TRBV9 and TRBJ2-2; weak D call: TRBD2 (6 bases). Germline V gene lookup returns CDR1 SGDLS and CDR2 YYNGEE. CDR3 length: 15 amino acids. V lost 0 bases and J lost 7, with 13 bases in between.

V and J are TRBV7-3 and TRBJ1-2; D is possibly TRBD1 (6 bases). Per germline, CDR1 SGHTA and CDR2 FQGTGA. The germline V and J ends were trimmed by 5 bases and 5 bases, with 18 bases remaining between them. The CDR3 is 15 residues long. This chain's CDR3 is CASSLSRDTVYGYTF. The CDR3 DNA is TGTGCCAGCAGCCTTTCCCGGGACACGGTTTATGGCTACACCTTC.

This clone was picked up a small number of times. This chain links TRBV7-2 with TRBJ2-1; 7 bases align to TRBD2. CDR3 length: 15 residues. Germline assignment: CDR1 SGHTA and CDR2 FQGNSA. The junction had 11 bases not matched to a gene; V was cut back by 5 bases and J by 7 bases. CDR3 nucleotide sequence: TGTGCCAGCAGCCCTAGCGGCGGCTGGGCGAATGAGCAGTTCTTC. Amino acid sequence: CASSPSGGWANEQFF. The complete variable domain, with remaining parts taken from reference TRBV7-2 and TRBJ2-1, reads GAGVSQSPSNKVTEKGKDVELRCDPISGHTALYWYRQSLGQGLEFLIYFQGNSAPDKSGLPSDRFSAERTGGSVSTLTIQRTQQEDSAVYLCASSPSGGWANEQFFGPGTRLTVL.